Each of the 23 T cell receptor beta chains below was sequenced from the same sample in a study of blood T cell repertoires in COVID-19. Repertoires were generated with immunoSEQ multiplex PCR, while TCRdb's copy carries only in-frame clones and drops some. The profile covers 150,000 to 160,000 clones, with 80% appearing a single time and over 0.5% taken by the ten largest. Sequencing was carried out using peripheral blood. Receptor source: a man in his fifties or sixties with acute or convalescent COVID-19.

CDR3 loop: CSVEPGGNQPQHF. DNA of the CDR3: TGCAGCGTTGAGCCGGGGGGAAATCAGCCCCAGCATTTT. This sequence joins TRBV29-1 and TRBJ1-5; tentative D call: TRBD1 (5 bases). V was trimmed by 3 bases and J by 4 bases, leaving 10 bases between them. CDR3 length: 13 amino acids. Germline CDR1 SQVTM, CDR2 ANQGSEA.

The chain carries TRBV4-1 and TRBJ2-7, with 10 bases fitting TRBD1. The V and J ends lost 6 bases and 2 bases, in that order; junction bases with no gene match: 7. CDR3 length: 15 amino acids. The germline V gene encodes CDR1 MGHRA and CDR2 YSYEKL. CDR3 sequence: CASSSLGQGTYEQYF. CDR3 nucleotides: TGCGCCAGCAGTTCCCTGGGACAGGGGACCTACGAGCAGTACTTC.

The genes are TRBV5-4 and TRBJ2-2; a possible D gene is TRBD1 (6 bases). Trimming took off 4 bases at V and 5 bases at J, with 15 bases between the two ends. The germline CDR1 and CDR2 sequences are SGHNT and YYREEE (reference sequence). The CDR3 is 15 residues long. This chain's CDR3 is CASSHPGQSTGELFF. Written as DNA, the CDR3 is TGTGCCAGCAGCCACCCGGGACAAAGTACCGGGGAGCTGTTTTTT. Looking up the rest from reference TRBV5-4 and TRBJ2-2 gives the full variable domain: ETGVTQSPTHLIKTRGQQVTLRCSSQSGHNTVSWYQQALGQGPQFIFQYYREEENGRGNFPPRFSGLQFPNYSSELNVNALELDDSALYLCASSHPGQSTGELFFGEGSRLTVL.

The chain carries TRBV24-1 and TRBJ2-1; TRBD2 matches at 8 bases. Unmatched junction bases numbered 9, after V lost 1 base and J lost 8 bases. Germline V lookup: CDR1 KGHDR, CDR2 SFDVKD. CDR3 length: 16 amino acids. CDR3 sequence: CATSDFTREGRDEQFF. The CDR3 coding sequence is TGTGCCACCAGTGATTTCACCCGGGAGGGCCGGGATGAGCAGTTCTTC.

The chain couples TRBV5-1 to TRBJ2-4; 7 nucleotides line up with TRBD1. The CDR3 is 16 residues long. V was pared by 3 bases and J by 2 bases, with 8 bases of the junction left unmatched. Germline lookup yields CDR1 SGHRS and CDR2 YFSETQ. The CDR3 nucleotides are TGCGCCAGCAGCTGGGGCGACAGGGTCTCCAAAAACATTCAGTACTTC. As protein: CASSWGDRVSKNIQYF.

The rearrangement links TRBV10-3 to TRBJ2-5, with 16 bases aligning to TRBD2. The J call may be wrong; the DNA end is better matched by TRBJ2-7. Germline V CDR1 and CDR2: ENHRY, SYGVKD. CDR3 length equals 19 residues. CDR3 in DNA: TGTGCCATCAGTGCTTCCGGGACTAGCGGGGGGGTACCCTCCTACGAGCAGTACTTC. It encodes CAISASGTSGGVPSYEQYF.

The chain combines TRBV5-4 with TRBJ2-1; tentatively, D is TRBD2 (5 bases). Germline V CDR1 and CDR2: SGHNT, YYREEE (reference sequence). The length of the CDR3 is 17 residues. The germline V and J ends were trimmed by 2 bases and 5 bases, with 20 bases remaining between them. The CDR3 DNA reads as TGTGCCAGCAGCTTATCCACGCAACCGGGGAGAAACAATGAGCAGTTCTTC. As protein: CASSLSTQPGRNNEQFF.

The J gene is TRBJ1-2, the V gene TRBV28; 9 nucleotides align to TRBD1. Germline CDR1 reads MDHEN; CDR2 reads SYDVKM. The CDR3 extends over 15 amino acids. The J segment lost 2 bases and the V segment lost 3 bases, leaving 4 bases of the junction unmatched. CDR3 DNA sequence: TGTGCCAGCAGTTTCCCCGGGACAGGGAACTATGGCTACACCTTC. Its translation: CASSFPGTGNYGYTF.

The rearrangement uses TRBV6-5 and TRBJ1-1; D remains unclear. Germline values: CDR1 MNHEY, CDR2 SVGAGI. Trimming shortened V by 0 bases and J by 2 bases, and 13 bases separated the two germline ends. The CDR3 runs to 16 residues. The CDR3 DNA reads TGTGCCAGCAGTTACTCTGGCTCCCATATTAACACTGAAGCTTTCTTT. Translating it yields CASSYSGSHINTEAFF.

This rearrangement joins TRBV10-3 to TRBJ2-2, with D unclear. CDR1 is ENHRY, CDR2 SYGVKD, per germline. The CDR3 consists of 13 residues. Deletions cut 10 bases from V and 6 bases from J, with 15 bases between. For the CDR3, the DNA is TGTGCCACAGGTAGTAGTAAAGCCGGGGAGCTGTTTTTT. Protein product: CATGSSKAGELFF.

About this clone itself: A junction boundary mismatches the germline segment, possibly from a read error. This chain joins TRBV3-1 (or the pseudogene TRBV3-2) and TRBJ2-1; the match to TRBD2 covers 10 bases. From germline, CDR1 is LGHDT and CDR2 YNNKEL (reference sequence). This CDR3 has 18 amino acids. CDR3 loop: CASSQVWSGRASYNEQFF. The CDR3 DNA is TGTGCCAGCAGTCAAGTTTGGAGCGGGAGGGCCTCCTACAATGAGCAGTTCTTC.

This chain joins TRBV29-1 and TRBJ2-5; 10 bases are a match to TRBD1. Germline V gene sequence: CDR1 SQVTM, CDR2 ANQGSEA. J gave up 5 bases and V 6 bases, and 12 bases lay outside the gene matches. The length of the CDR3 is 15 residues. CDR3 DNA: TGCAGCGTCAACCGCGGGACAGGGGCAAGGGAGACCCAGTACTTC. Its translation is CSVNRGTGARETQYF.

The chain links TRBV9 to TRBJ1-2; TRBD1 matches at 7 bases. Germline CDR1 reads SGDLS; CDR2 reads YYNGEE. The CDR3 loop spans 15 amino acids. Trimming removed 3 bases from V and 0 bases from J; junction bases left unmatched: 5. The CDR3 region has the DNA TGTGCCAGCAGCGAGGGGACAGTGTCTAACTATGGCTACACCTTC. Its translation is CASSEGTVSNYGYTF.

The genes are TRBV19 and TRBJ1-4; D remains unclear. This CDR3 has 16 residues. Trimming pared 5 bases from V and 0 bases from J, leaving 13 bases between. The germline gives CDR1 LNHDA, CDR2 SQIVND (reference sequence). CDR3 in amino acids: CASSPRRTATNEKLFF. CDR3 DNA sequence: TGTGCCAGTAGTCCCCGACGGACTGCAACTAATGAAAAACTGTTTTTT.

J is TRBJ2-2 and V is TRBV6-2 or TRBV6-3, with a tentative D call TRBD2 (5 bases). CDR3 length equals 15 residues. V lost 0 bases to trimming and J lost 4 bases, with 9 bases between them. Germline lookup yields CDR1 MNHEY and CDR2 SVGEGT. The CDR3 spells CASSYSRGATGELFF. The CDR3 region has the DNA TGTGCCAGCAGTTACTCCCGGGGAGCCACCGGGGAGCTGTTTTTT.

The chain uses TRBV7-2 and TRBJ2-1, with 14 bases identical to TRBD2. J was trimmed by 8 bases and V by 5 bases; bases with no gene match: 5. The CDR3 runs to 15 residues. Germline V gene lookup returns CDR1 SGHTA and CDR2 FQGNSA. The CDR3 spells CASSQTSGRVYEQFF. CDR3 coding DNA: TGTGCCAGCAGCCAGACTAGCGGGAGGGTGTATGAGCAGTTCTTC.

The genes are TRBV18 and TRBJ2-5, with TRBD2 matching over 8 bases. J was trimmed by 2 bases and V by 6 bases; bases with no gene match: 14. This CDR3 is built from 17 residues. From germline, CDR1 is KGHSH and CDR2 LQKENI. The CDR3 DNA reads as TGTGCCAGCTCTCTCGGGGGGGTGAAGACAGGACAAGAGACCCAGTACTTC. The encoded protein is CASSLGGVKTGQETQYF.

The V call is TRBV2, the J call TRBJ1-6, with TRBD1 identical over 9 bases. V was pared by 7 bases and J by 6 bases, with 4 bases of the junction left unmatched. This CDR3 is built from 14 residues. Germline CDR1 reads SNHLY; CDR2 reads FYNNEI. The DNA of the CDR3 is TGTGCCAGCACCCTGGGACAGGGTAATTCACCCCTCCACTTT. Its protein product is CASTLGQGNSPLHF.

The rearrangement joins TRBV6-2 or TRBV6-3 to TRBJ2-4; 9 bases map to TRBD2. V lost 5 bases, J lost 9 bases, and 2 bases stayed unmatched. Germline-derived CDR1 and CDR2 are MNHEY and SVGEGT. This CDR3 is built from 12 residues. DNA for the CDR3: TGTGCCAGCAGTGGGCGGGAGGGCATTCAGTACTTC. Translated: CASSGREGIQYF.

The chain recombines TRBV6-2 or TRBV6-3 with TRBJ1-2, with D tentatively TRBD1 (5 bases). V lost 2 bases and J lost 5, with 15 bases in between. Germline lookup yields CDR1 MNHEY and CDR2 SVGEGT. CDR3 length: 15 amino acids. The CDR3 DNA is TGTGCCAGCAGTTACCGGACCCAGGGAGGGTATGGCTACACCTTC. It translates to CASSYRTQGGYGYTF.

This clone has a single count. V is TRBV6-6 and J is TRBJ1-3; 11 nucleotides match TRBD1. The ends lost 10 bases at V and 8 bases at J; junction bases unmatched: 10. This CDR3 comprises 14 residues. Looked up from germline, CDR1 is MNHNY and CDR2 is SVGAGI (reference sequence). The CDR3, as DNA: TGTGCCACCAGACCAGGACAGGGGGCCTACACCATATATTTT. Translation gives CATRPGQGAYTIYF.

This chain connects TRBV7-2 to TRBJ2-5; weak D call: TRBD1 (7 bases). V was cut by 4 bases and J by 5 bases, with 17 bases left in between. Per germline, CDR1 SGHTA and CDR2 FQGNSA. This CDR3 has 15 residues. CDR3 in amino acids: CASSSRGVGVETQYF. In DNA form, the CDR3 reads TGTGCCAGCAGCTCCAGGGGGGTGGGGGTGGAGACCCAGTACTTC.

V and J are TRBV4-1 and TRBJ1-6; no clear D. The CDR3 spans 14 residues. Per the germline V gene, CDR1 is MGHRA and CDR2 is YSYEKL. Trimming shortened V by 6 bases and J by 9 bases, and 15 bases separated the two germline ends. This CDR3 is CASREDGWGSPLHF. CDR3 nucleotide sequence: TGCGCCAGCAGGGAGGACGGGTGGGGTTCACCCCTCCACTTT.